The 18 T cell receptor beta chains below all came from one sample that was sequenced in a study of shared clonotypes between healthy human individuals. Libraries were prepared by immunoSEQ multiplex PCR; TCRdb keeps only in-frame clonotypes and omits some of them. The sample includes around 2.3 million clones, 95% of them seen just once. Sequenced sample: naive CD4+ T cells sorted from blood. The subset is: CD45RA+ positively selected. The receptors were gathered from a young man in good health.

V usage is TRBV6-5 and J usage is TRBJ2-7; D possibly corresponds to TRBD2 (6 bases). The CDR3 consists of 13 residues. The V gene lost 5 bases and the J gene lost 4 bases, with 12 bases spanning the gap. CDR1 and CDR2 (germline): MNHEY, SVGAGI. The CDR3 region has the DNA TGTGCCAGCAGTCCGGGACTCTGGTACGAGCAGTACTTC. Protein product: CASSPGLWYEQYF.

The chain uses TRBV4-2 and TRBJ2-7; D ambiguous. Looked up from germline, CDR1 is LGHNA and CDR2 is YNFKEQ. V lost 0 bases to trimming and J lost 2 bases, with 14 bases between them. The CDR3 is 16 residues long. The CDR3 DNA reads TGTGCCAGCAGCCAAGAAAAGGGTCTGGGTACCTACGAGCAGTACTTC. It codes for CASSQEKGLGTYEQYF.

The J gene is TRBJ1-2, the V gene TRBV11-2; 9 nucleotides agree with TRBD1. Germline V gene sequence: CDR1 SGHAT, CDR2 FQNNGV. The CDR3 totals 13 residues. J lost 8 bases, V lost 5 bases, and 6 bases had no gene match. The CDR3 spells CASSPGTGKGYTF. The CDR3 bases are TGTGCCAGCAGCCCTGGGACAGGGAAGGGCTACACCTTC.

The genes are TRBV5-4 and TRBJ2-2; the match to TRBD2 covers 7 bases. With V trimmed by 7 bases and J by 1 base, 10 bases remained unmatched. CDR3 length equals 16 residues. Germline CDR1 SGHNT, CDR2 YYREEE (reference sequence). DNA for the CDR3: TGTGCCAGCGCACGCGTAGGGGAGGGGAACACCGGGGAGCTGTTTTTT. This codes for CASARVGEGNTGELFF.

J is TRBJ1-2 and V is TRBV2, with no clear D. Germline loops: CDR1 SNHLY, CDR2 FYNNEI. The CDR3 has 13 amino acids. Trimming took off 4 bases at V and 7 bases at J, with 13 bases between the two ends. The CDR3 nucleotides are TGTGCCAGCAGTGGTTCGGGAATTAGTGGCTACACCTTC. Its translation is CASSGSGISGYTF.

The chain carries TRBV2 and TRBJ2-5; D may be TRBD2 (5 bases). Trimming left V 10 bases short and J 1 base short, with 13 bases between. The CDR3 loop spans 13 amino acids. The germline gives CDR1 SNHLY, CDR2 FYNNEI. The CDR3 bases are TGTGCCACGTCCTTGAGGGCCCAAGAGACCCAGTACTTC. Protein product: CATSLRAQETQYF. The entire variable domain, with the rest obtained from reference TRBV2 and TRBJ2-5, is as follows: EPEVTQTPSHQVTQMGQEVILRCVPISNHLYFYWYRQILGQKVEFLVSFYNNEISEKSEIFDDQFSVERPDGSNFTLKIRSTKLEDSAMYFCATSLRAQETQYFGPGTRLLVL.

The rearrangement links TRBV4-1 to TRBJ1-2; no clear D gene. V lost 0 bases and J 1 base, leaving 3 bases between the germline ends. Germline V gene sequence: CDR1 MGHRA, CDR2 YSYEKL. The CDR3 has 13 residues. The CDR3 sequence: CASSQEINYGYTF. The CDR3 region has the DNA TGCGCCAGCAGCCAAGAGATTAACTATGGCTACACCTTC.

V usage is TRBV5-1 and J usage is TRBJ2-7, with TRBD1 matching 10 bases. This CDR3 region has 15 residues. V lost 4 bases, J lost 0 bases, and 4 bases stayed unmatched. Germline V gives CDR1 SGHRS, CDR2 YFSETQ. The CDR3 DNA follows: TGCGCCAGCAGCGGACAGGGGGGAAGCTCCTACGAGCAGTACTTC. Translation: CASSGQGGSSYEQYF.

This chain links TRBV9 with TRBJ2-7, with D perhaps given as TRBD1 or TRBD2 (5 bases each). CDR1 and CDR2 (germline): SGDLS, YYNGEE. This CDR3 has 16 amino acids. V lost 0 bases and J lost 2, with 15 bases in between. The CDR3 DNA reads TGTGCCAGCAGCGTAGGGTTTGGGGACGGAGCCTACGAGCAGTACTTC. It encodes CASSVGFGDGAYEQYF.

The V and J genes are TRBV28 and TRBJ2-7, with a tentative D call TRBD2 (6 bases). The CDR3 is made up of 15 amino acids. V was clipped by 5 bases and J by 0 bases, with 14 bases between them. In germline, CDR1 is MDHEN, CDR2 SYDVKM. The CDR3 is CASSPEGRLSYEQYF. CDR3 sequence (DNA): TGTGCCAGCAGTCCGGAGGGAAGGCTCTCCTACGAGCAGTACTTC.

This clone was seen only once. The chain has TRBV6-1 and TRBJ2-7; D may be TRBD1 (5 bases). Per germline, CDR1 MNHNS and CDR2 SASEGT. This CDR3 is built from 13 residues. Trimming shortened V by 10 bases and J by 6 bases, and 19 bases separated the two germline ends. The CDR3 loop is CATLQVLRGEQYF. For the CDR3, the DNA is TGTGCCACATTACAGGTCCTCAGAGGCGAGCAGTACTTC.

The chain has TRBV10-3 and TRBJ1-5; D ambiguous. Germline loops: CDR1 ENHRY, CDR2 SYGVKD. CDR3 length: 16 residues. The germline V and J ends were trimmed by 6 bases and 0 bases, with 15 bases remaining between them. As DNA, the CDR3 is TGTGCCATCAGCCCCGCGGACCTGTATAGCAATCAGCCCCAGCATTTT. As protein: CAISPADLYSNQPQHF.

For this clone: Within the sample, other DNA sequences also encode this same CDR3. The genes are TRBV6-5 and TRBJ2-5; perhaps TRBD2 as D (6 bases). The CDR3 runs to 13 residues. Germline V gene sequence: CDR1 MNHEY, CDR2 SVGAGI. V lost 4 bases and J 4 bases, leaving 10 bases between the germline ends. The CDR3, as DNA: TGTGCCAGCAGTTTGGGGGGTGGAGAGACCCAGTACTTC. Residues: CASSLGGGETQYF.

This clone was recorded once. The chain carries TRBV6-7 and TRBJ2-7; 7 bases are a match to TRBD1. TRBV6-7 is an open reading frame whose function is uncertain. This CDR3 comprises 17 residues. J lost 0 bases, V lost 5 bases, and 13 bases had no gene match. The chain's CDR3 is CASSQTRQGLVSYEQYF. Here the CDR3 DNA reads TGTGCCAGCAGTCAAACCCGACAGGGTTTGGTCTCCTACGAGCAGTACTTC.

Points on this clone: Germline and junction disagree at one end, which may indicate a read error. This rearrangement joins TRBV4-1 to TRBJ2-7; TRBD2 is a possible D gene (5 bases). The CDR3 contains 15 residues. CDR1 is MGHRA, CDR2 YSYEKL, per germline. CDR3 bases: TGCGCCAGCAGTCAAGTCTCTCAGGTCGGAGGAGAGCAGTACTTC. This encodes CASSQVSQVGGEQYF.

On this clone itself: The sample has other DNA sequences that encode this CDR3 too. This chain joins TRBV30 and TRBJ2-7; D not certain. The CDR3 length is 11 residues. With 0 bases removed from V and 4 bases from J, the gap between germline ends came to 4 bases. The germline CDR1 and CDR2 sequences are GTSNPN and SVGIG (reference sequence). CDR3 residues: CAWSVGYEQYF. For the CDR3, the DNA is TGTGCCTGGAGTGTTGGGTACGAGCAGTACTTC.

The V and J genes are TRBV5-1 and TRBJ2-5; 7 nucleotides match TRBD2. The CDR3 spans 14 residues. V shed 1 base, J shed 5 bases, and the junction held 5 bases outside the gene matches. From germline, CDR1 is SGHRS and CDR2 YFSETQ. The CDR3 coding sequence is TGCGCCAGCAGCTTGTGGGGGGGTCTGGAGACCCAGTACTTC. Encoded protein: CASSLWGGLETQYF.

This clone was observed a single time. The J gene is TRBJ2-3, the V gene TRBV7-9, with D perhaps TRBD1 or TRBD2 (5 bases each). The CDR3 has 15 amino acids. V lost 3 bases to trimming and J lost 1 base, with 11 bases between them. Germline CDR1 is SEHNR and CDR2 is FQNEAQ (reference sequence). Here the CDR3 DNA reads TGTGCCAGCAGCTTGGGACCCCTGGGCACAGATACGCAGTATTTT. It translates to CASSLGPLGTDTQYF.